Listed below are T cell receptor beta chains from one sample, sequenced in a study of cytomegalovirus exposure and HLA in healthy donors. Produced via immunoSEQ multiplex PCR; TCRdb's table is partial and in-frame only. Of about 110,000 clones detected, around three quarters appear once; the ten largest clones hold under 3%. Sequenced: PBMCs. Receptors originate from a woman between 18 and 29 years old in good health and CMV-seropositive. Both conserved end residues are part of each CDR3. Fields, in order: D gene, V gene, J gene, clone size, CDR3 DNA, CDR3 protein. The D gene is left open where the match is weak. The size field is filled for only some rows; it gives once, few, many or a size class.

>-|TRBV6-6|TRBJ2-7|-
TGTGCCAGCAGTTACAGGGGGTCCTACGAGCAGTACTTC
CASSYRGSYEQYF
>-|TRBV5-1|TRBJ2-1|once
TGCGCCAGCAGCTCCTCAGGGTGGGGCTCCTACAATGAGCAGTTCTTC
CASSSSGWGSYNEQFF
>TRBD1|TRBV30|TRBJ2-7|-
TGTGCCTGGAGCTTACAGGGGCCCCACGAGCAGTACTTC
CAWSLQGPHEQYF
>-|TRBV9|TRBJ2-1|few
TGTGCCAGCAGCGTAGTGGAGGCTGAGCAGTTCTTC
CASSVVEAEQFF
>-|TRBV28|TRBJ1-5|few
TGTGCCAGCAGTTTCATCGACTCAGATAGCAATCAGCCCCAGCATTTT
CASSFIDSDSNQPQHF
>-|TRBV9|TRBJ1-1|few
TGTGCCAGCAGCGTAGATGCAGGGCTAAACACTGAAGCTTTCTTT
CASSVDAGLNTEAFF
>-|TRBV6-6|TRBJ2-3|few
TGTGCCAGCACGCGGACAGATACGCAGTATTTT
CASTRTDTQYF
>TRBD2|TRBV5-1|TRBJ2-1|-
TGCGCCAGCAGCCCACGGACTAGCGAGTACAATGAGCAGTTCTTC
CASSPRTSEYNEQFF
>TRBD1|TRBV10-3|TRBJ2-3|-
TGTGCCACCGGGACAGGGACGGCAGATACGCAGTATTTT
CATGTGTADTQYF
>-|TRBV7-9|TRBJ1-2|-
TGTGCCAGCACCAGACAGGTTGGCTACACCTTC
CASTRQVGYTF